This record covers a single T cell receptor (beta chain). The antigen is not known. A read error is likely, as this CDR3 ends without the conserved phenylalanine or tryptophan. This entry is derived from a study of tumor-infiltrating lymphocytes in primary liver carcinoma. Study-wide context: Recorded tumor stage was T1-T3 N0M0, with diameters of roughly 4 to 10 cm.

Germline CDR1 is MGHRA and CDR2 is YSYEKL. This CDR3 is 16 amino acids long. V lost 6 bases and J 0 bases, leaving 17 bases between the germline ends. Overall study results and limits: Tumor-adjacent and tumor-blood pairs overlapped less than tumor region pairs did. A small share of top clones, only about 8-25%, was found in all five tumor regions.

Starting from 500 ng of total RNA, TCR beta cDNA was produced with a primer in the constant region. Library construction for TCR beta comprised three nested multiplex PCR rounds performed with slightly modified ARM-PCR. Two initial PCR rounds of 10 to 11 cycles each paired TRBV1-TRBV30 forward primers with a C-beta reverse primer. TCRdb called the multiplex PCR reads again in MiXCR, with one record for every CDR3 protein. The table records roughly 20,000 distinct CDR3 sequences, roughly 79% of them present only once. From unsorted bulk tissue weighing roughly 17-31 mg, DNA and RNA were co-extracted. Every one of the tumor samples had a viable tumor cell content above 85%.

The clonotype was recovered from a woman in her 30s with primary liver carcinoma and hepatitis B virus infection. The chain combines TRBV4-1 with TRBJ1-2, with D possibly being TRBD1 (6 bases). Sequences were obtained from liver tumor tissue from sampling region 4. Subset meaning: tumor region T4, right-lateral pole. In DNA form, the CDR3 reads TGCGCCAGCAGTCAAAACGGGACAAGAACTAACTATGGCTACACCTCC. The encoded protein is CASSQNGTRTNYGYTS.